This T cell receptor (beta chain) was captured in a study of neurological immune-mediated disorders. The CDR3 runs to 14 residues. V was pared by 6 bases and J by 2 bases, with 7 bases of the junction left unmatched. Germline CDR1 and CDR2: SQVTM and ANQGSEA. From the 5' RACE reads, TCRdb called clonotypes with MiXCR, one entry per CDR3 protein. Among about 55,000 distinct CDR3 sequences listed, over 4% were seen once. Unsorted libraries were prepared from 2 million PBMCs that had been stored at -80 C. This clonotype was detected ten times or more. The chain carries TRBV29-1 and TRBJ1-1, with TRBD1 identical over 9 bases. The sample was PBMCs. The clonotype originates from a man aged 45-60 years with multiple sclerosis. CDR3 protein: CSVHVQGANTEAFF. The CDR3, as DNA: TGCAGCGTCCACGTACAGGGGGCAAACACTGAAGCTTTCTTT.